Below, 19 T cell receptor beta chains from the same sample are listed, as sequenced in a study of T cells expressing NK-cell markers. TCRdb reanalyzed the 5' RACE reads, giving one entry per CDR3 protein sequence and no DNA. In all, the sample yields approximately 380,000 distinct CDR3 sequences. The specimen was blood T cells: a sorted CD56 or NKG2C T cell subset, CD4+ or CD8+ T cells, or bulk PBMC T cells (not recorded which). The receptors stem from a man aged 18-69 years in good health.

The chain recombines TRBV19 with TRBJ1-2; TCRdb lists TRBD1, though no DNA is available to test this call. Germline CDR1 is LNHDA and CDR2 is SQIVND (reference sequence). CDR3 size: 14 residues. The CDR3 sequence: CASSIVDRLEGYTF.

The V and J genes are TRBV5-1 and TRBJ2-1; TCRdb indicates TRBD2, and absent DNA this call remains unverified. The CDR3 runs to 15 residues. Germline-derived CDR1 and CDR2 are SGHRS and YFSETQ. This chain's CDR3 is CASSLAGGGGSEQFF.

V and J are TRBV12-3 or TRBV12-4 and TRBJ1-6; the D gene TCRdb calls, TRBD1, cannot be checked with no DNA. The CDR3 sequence is 16 residues long. This chain's CDR3 is CASSFQATSRNSPLHF.

The genes are TRBV12-5 and TRBJ2-7. Germline assignment: CDR1 LGHNT and CDR2 FRNRAP. The CDR3 runs 15 residues. The CDR3 region is CASGFGQQQFYEQYF.

The chain carries TRBV3-1 and TRBJ1-3; TCRdb outputs TRBD1, but without DNA this stays unchecked. The CDR3 loop spans 13 amino acids. Germline-derived CDR1 and CDR2 are LGHDT and YNNKEL (reference sequence). CDR3 loop: CASRATGMNTIYF.

The V call is TRBV5-1, the J call TRBJ2-1; absent DNA, TCRdb's TRBD1 call cannot be checked. The CDR3 is 11 amino acids. Germline loops: CDR1 SGHRS, CDR2 YFSETQ. The chain's CDR3 is CASHGGGEQFF.

The chain couples TRBV9 to TRBJ2-2. CDR3 length: 13 residues. The germline V gene encodes CDR1 SGDLS and CDR2 YYNGEE. CDR3 protein: CASSVHPAGELFF.

The chain employs TRBV2 and TRBJ1-5; the D gene TCRdb calls, TRBD1, cannot be checked with no DNA. The length of the CDR3 is 15 residues. Germline values: CDR1 SNHLY, CDR2 FYNNEI. CDR3 residues: CASSEHRAGAQPQHF.

The chain employs TRBV7-9 and TRBJ1-2. The CDR3 is 13 amino acids. Germline CDR1 reads SEHNR; CDR2 reads FQNEAQ (reference sequence). The CDR3 loop reads CASTLRVEDGYTF. Full variable domain (rest looked up from reference TRBV7-9 and TRBJ1-2): DTGVSQNPRHKITKRGQNVTFRCDPISEHNRLYWYRQTLGQGPEFLTYFQNEAQLEKSRLLSDRFSAERPKGSFSTLEIQRTEQGDSAMYLCASTLRVEDGYTFGSGTRLTVV.

The chain uses TRBV11-1 and TRBJ2-1; TCRdb proposes TRBD2, but this gene call is untestable without DNA. In germline, CDR1 is SGHAT, CDR2 FQDESV (reference sequence). The CDR3 loop spans 18 amino acids. The CDR3 spells CASSSPRLAGALGNEQFF.

The rearrangement joins TRBV28 to TRBJ2-3; the D call from TCRdb, TRBD1, cannot be confirmed without DNA. The CDR3 length is 14 residues. Germline V CDR1 and CDR2: MDHEN, SYDVKM. CDR3 sequence reads: CASNPAGPTDTQYF.

The genes are TRBV29-1 and TRBJ2-7; lacking DNA, the TRBD1 call made by TCRdb goes unchecked. There are 14 residues in the CDR3. Germline values: CDR1 SQVTM, CDR2 ANQGSEA. CDR3 residues: CSVENGGLGYEQYF.

The rearrangement uses TRBV7-9 and TRBJ1-1; TCRdb designates TRBD1, a call that cannot be tested without DNA. CDR3 length: 17 amino acids. Germline lookup yields CDR1 SEHNR and CDR2 FQNEAQ (reference sequence). The chain's CDR3 is CASSRGQGARLDTEAFF. The full variable domain, completed using reference TRBV7-9 and TRBJ1-1, is DTGVSQNPRHKITKRGQNVTFRCDPISEHNRLYWYRQTLGQGPEFLTYFQNEAQLEKSRLLSDRFSAERPKGSFSTLEIQRTEQGDSAMYLCASSRGQGARLDTEAFFGQGTRLTVV.

The chain employs TRBV14 and TRBJ1-2; TCRdb returns TRBD1, unconfirmable since there is no DNA. The CDR3 runs to 14 residues. Germline loops: CDR1 SGHDN, CDR2 FVKESK. The CDR3: CASSPRTVNYGYTF.

This sequence joins TRBV10-2 and TRBJ1-1. CDR3 length: 16 residues. Germline loops: CDR1 WSHSY, CDR2 SAAADI. The CDR3 here is CASSESWRQLNTEAFF.

This chain connects TRBV18 to TRBJ2-1; TCRdb indicates TRBD1, and absent DNA this call remains unverified. This CDR3 comprises 15 residues. The germline V gene has CDR1 KGHSH and CDR2 LQKENI. This CDR3 is CASSAAGAPSGEQFF.

The rearrangement uses TRBV29-1 and TRBJ2-3; the D call of TRBD1 rests on TCRdb alone, since no DNA is present to check it. Germline-derived CDR1 and CDR2 are SQVTM and ANQGSEA. This CDR3 contains 14 residues. CDR3: CSVDGQGTSDTQYF.

The gene calls are TRBV29-1 and TRBJ1-1. Germline V gene data show CDR1 as SQVTM and CDR2 as ANQGSEA. The CDR3 loop spans 15 amino acids. The CDR3 is CSVEDTAGRNTEAFF.

The CDR3 spells CASSGGWSSPLHF. The chain combines TRBV2 with TRBJ1-6; as DNA is missing, the TRBD1 call by TCRdb cannot be tested. From germline, CDR1 is SNHLY and CDR2 FYNNEI. CDR3 length equals 13 residues.